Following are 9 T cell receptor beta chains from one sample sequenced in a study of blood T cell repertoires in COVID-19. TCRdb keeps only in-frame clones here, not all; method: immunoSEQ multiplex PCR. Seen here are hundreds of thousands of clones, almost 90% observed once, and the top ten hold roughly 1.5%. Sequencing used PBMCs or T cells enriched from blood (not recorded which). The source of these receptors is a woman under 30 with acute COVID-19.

DNA of the CDR3: TGTGCCAGCAGCCAAGAACAGGGGGCAACCTACGAGCAGTACTTC. It is translated as CASSQEQGATYEQYF. The chain uses TRBV4-2 and TRBJ2-7, with TRBD1 identical over 9 bases. The V segment lost 0 bases and the J segment 2 bases; nucleotides outside the gene matches: 2. Germline V gene lookup returns CDR1 LGHNA and CDR2 YNFKEQ. This CDR3 contains 15 residues.

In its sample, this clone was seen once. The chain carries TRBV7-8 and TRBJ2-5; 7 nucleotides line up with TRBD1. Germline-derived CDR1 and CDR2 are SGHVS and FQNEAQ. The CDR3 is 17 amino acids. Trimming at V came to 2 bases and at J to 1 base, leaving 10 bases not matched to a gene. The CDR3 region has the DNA TGTGCCAGCAGCTTAAACCCGGGACAGTCCCTCCAAGAGACCCAGTACTTC. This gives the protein CASSLNPGQSLQETQYF.

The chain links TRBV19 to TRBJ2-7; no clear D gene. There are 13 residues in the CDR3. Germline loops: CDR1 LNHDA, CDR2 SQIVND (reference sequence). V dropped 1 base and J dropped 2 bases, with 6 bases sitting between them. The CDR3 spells CASSIAATYEQYF. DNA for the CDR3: TGTGCCAGTAGTATAGCCGCGACCTACGAGCAGTACTTC.

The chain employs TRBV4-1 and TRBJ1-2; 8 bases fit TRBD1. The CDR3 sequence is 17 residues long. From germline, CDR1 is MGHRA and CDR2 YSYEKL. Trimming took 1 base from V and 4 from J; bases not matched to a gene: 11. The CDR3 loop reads CASSQASWQGAGYGYTF. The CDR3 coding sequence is TGCGCCAGCAGCCAAGCGAGTTGGCAGGGGGCTGGCTATGGCTACACCTTC.

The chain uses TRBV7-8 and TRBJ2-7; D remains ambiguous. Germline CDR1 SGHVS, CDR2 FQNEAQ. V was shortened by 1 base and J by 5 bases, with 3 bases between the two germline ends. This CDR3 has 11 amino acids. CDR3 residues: CASSLGNEQYF. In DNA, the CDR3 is TGTGCCAGCAGCTTAGGTAACGAGCAGTACTTC. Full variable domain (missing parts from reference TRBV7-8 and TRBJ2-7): GAGVSQSPRYKVAKRGQDVALRCDPISGHVSLFWYQQALGQGPEFLTYFQNEAQLDKSGLPSDRFFAERPEGSVSTLKIQRTQQEDSAVYLCASSLGNEQYFGPGTRLTVT.

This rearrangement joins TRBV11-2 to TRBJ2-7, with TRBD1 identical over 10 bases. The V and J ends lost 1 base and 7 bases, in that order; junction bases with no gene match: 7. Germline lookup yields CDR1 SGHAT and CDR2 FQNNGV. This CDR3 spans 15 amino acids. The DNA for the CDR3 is TGTGCCAGCAGCTTAGGGGGACAGGGGTTGAGGGAGCAGTACTTC. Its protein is CASSLGGQGLREQYF.

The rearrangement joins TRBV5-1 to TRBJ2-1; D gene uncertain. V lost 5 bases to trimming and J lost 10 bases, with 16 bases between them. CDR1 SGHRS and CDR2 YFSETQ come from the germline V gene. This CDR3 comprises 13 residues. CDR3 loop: CASSVGVLREQFF. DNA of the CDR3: TGCGCCAGCAGTGTCGGAGTCTTAAGGGAGCAGTTCTTC.

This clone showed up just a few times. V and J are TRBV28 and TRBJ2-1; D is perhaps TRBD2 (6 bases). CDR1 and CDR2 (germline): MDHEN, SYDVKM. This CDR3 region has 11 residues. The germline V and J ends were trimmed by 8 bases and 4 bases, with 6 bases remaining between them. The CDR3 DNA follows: TGTGCCAGCGGGGGGTACAATGAGCAGTTCTTC. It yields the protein CASGGYNEQFF.

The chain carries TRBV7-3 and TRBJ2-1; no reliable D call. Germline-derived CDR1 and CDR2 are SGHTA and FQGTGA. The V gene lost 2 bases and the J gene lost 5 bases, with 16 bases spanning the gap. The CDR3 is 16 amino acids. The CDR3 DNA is TGTGCCAGCAGCTTAGCAGGAATCCAGAAGAACAATGAGCAGTTCTTC. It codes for CASSLAGIQKNNEQFF.